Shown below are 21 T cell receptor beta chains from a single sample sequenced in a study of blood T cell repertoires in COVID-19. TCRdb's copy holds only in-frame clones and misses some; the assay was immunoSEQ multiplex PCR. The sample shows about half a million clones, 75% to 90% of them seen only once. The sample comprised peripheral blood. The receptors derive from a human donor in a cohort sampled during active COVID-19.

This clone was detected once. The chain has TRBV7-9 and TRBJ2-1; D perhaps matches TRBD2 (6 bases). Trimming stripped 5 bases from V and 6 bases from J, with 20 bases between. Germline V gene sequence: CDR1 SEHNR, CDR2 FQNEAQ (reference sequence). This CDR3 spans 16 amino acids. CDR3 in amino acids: CASSPRDAGYGNEQFF. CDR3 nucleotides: TGTGCCAGCAGCCCCCGAGACGCGGGATATGGCAATGAGCAGTTCTTC.

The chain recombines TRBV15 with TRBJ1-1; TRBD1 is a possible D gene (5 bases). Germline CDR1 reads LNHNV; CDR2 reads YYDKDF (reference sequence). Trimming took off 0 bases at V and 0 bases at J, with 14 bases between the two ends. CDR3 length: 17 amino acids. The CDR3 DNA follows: TGTGCCACCAGCAGAGAGAAGGGGTTGGGCCTGAACACTGAAGCTTTCTTT. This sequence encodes CATSREKGLGLNTEAFF.

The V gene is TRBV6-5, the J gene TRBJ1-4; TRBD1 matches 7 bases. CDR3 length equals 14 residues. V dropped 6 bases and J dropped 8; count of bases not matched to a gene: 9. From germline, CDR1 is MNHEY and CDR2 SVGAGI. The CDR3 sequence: CASSPTGSGEKLFF. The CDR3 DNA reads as TGTGCCAGCAGCCCGACAGGGAGTGGAGAAAAACTGTTTTTT.

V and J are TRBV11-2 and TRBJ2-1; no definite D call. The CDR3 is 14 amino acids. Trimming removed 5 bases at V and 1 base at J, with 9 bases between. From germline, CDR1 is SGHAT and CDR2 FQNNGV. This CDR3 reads CASSTLDSYNEQFF. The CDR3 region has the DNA TGTGCCAGCAGCACCCTAGATTCCTACAATGAGCAGTTCTTC.

Here the CDR3 DNA reads TGTGCCAGCAGCCAAAGACAGGGGATCACCTACGAGCAGTACTTC. This gives the protein CASSQRQGITYEQYF. The chain carries TRBV3-1 (or the pseudogene TRBV3-2) and TRBJ2-7, with 8 positions matching TRBD1. The CDR3 contains 15 residues. CDR1 and CDR2 from the germline V gene are LGHDT and YNNKEL (reference sequence). J gave up 2 bases and V 2 bases, and 5 bases lay outside the gene matches.

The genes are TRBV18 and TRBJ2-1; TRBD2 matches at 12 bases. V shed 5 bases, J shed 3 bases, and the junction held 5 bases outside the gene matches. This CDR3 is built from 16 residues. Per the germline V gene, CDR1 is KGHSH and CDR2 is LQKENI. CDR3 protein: CASSSILAGGYNEQFF. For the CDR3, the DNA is TGTGCCAGCTCATCAATACTAGCGGGAGGCTACAATGAGCAGTTCTTC.

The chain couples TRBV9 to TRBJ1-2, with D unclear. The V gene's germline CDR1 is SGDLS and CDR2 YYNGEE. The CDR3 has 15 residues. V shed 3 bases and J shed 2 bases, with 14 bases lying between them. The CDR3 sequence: CASSARADTNYGYTF. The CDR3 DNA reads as TGTGCCAGCAGCGCCAGAGCCGACACCAACTATGGCTACACCTTC.

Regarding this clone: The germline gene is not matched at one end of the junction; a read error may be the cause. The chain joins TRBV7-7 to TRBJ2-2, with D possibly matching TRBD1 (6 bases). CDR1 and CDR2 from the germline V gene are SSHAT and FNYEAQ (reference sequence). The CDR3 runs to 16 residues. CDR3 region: CASSLEAGENTGELFF. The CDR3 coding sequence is TGTGCTAGCAGCTTAGAGGCAGGGGAGAACACCGGGGAGCTGTTTTTT.

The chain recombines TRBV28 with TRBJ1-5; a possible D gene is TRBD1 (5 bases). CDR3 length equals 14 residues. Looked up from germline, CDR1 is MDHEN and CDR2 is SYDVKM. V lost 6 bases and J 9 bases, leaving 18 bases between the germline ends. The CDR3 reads CASSWGGDVGPQHF. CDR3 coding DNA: TGTGCCAGCAGCTGGGGGGGGGACGTAGGGCCCCAGCATTTT. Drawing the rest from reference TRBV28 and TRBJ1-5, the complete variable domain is DVKVTQSSRYLVKRTGEKVFLECVQDMDHENMFWYRQDPGLGLRLIYFSYDVKMKEKGDIPEGYSVSREKKERFSLILESASTNQTSMYLCASSWGGDVGPQHFGDGTRLSIL.

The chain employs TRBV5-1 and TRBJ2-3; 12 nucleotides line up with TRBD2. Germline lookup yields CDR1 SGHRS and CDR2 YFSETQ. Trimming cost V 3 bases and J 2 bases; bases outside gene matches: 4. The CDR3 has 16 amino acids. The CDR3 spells CASSSGLAGHTDTQYF. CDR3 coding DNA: TGCGCCAGCAGCTCAGGACTAGCGGGACACACAGATACGCAGTATTTT.

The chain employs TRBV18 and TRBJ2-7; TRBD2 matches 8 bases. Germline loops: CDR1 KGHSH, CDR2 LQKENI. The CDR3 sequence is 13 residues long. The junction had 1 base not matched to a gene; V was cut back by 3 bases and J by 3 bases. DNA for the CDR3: TGTGCCAGCTCACCCACTAGCGGCTACGAGCAGTACTTC. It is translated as CASSPTSGYEQYF.

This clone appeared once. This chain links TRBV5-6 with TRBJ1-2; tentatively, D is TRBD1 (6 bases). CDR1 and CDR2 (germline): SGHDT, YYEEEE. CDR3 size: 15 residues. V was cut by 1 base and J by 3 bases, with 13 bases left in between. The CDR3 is CASSLFVQGYYGYTF. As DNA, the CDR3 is TGTGCCAGCAGCTTGTTTGTACAGGGCTACTATGGCTACACCTTC.

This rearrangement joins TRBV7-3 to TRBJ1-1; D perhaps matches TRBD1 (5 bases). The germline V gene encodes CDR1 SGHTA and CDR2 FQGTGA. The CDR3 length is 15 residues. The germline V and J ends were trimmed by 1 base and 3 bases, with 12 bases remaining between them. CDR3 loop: CASSLIREVHTEAFF. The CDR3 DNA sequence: TGTGCCAGCAGCTTAATCAGGGAGGTTCACACTGAAGCTTTCTTT. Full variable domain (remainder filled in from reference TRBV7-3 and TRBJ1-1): GAGVSQTPSNKVTEKGKYVELRCDPISGHTALYWYRQSLGQGPEFLIYFQGTGAADDSGLPNDRFFAVRPEGSVSTLKIQRTERGDSAVYLCASSLIREVHTEAFFGQGTRLTVV.

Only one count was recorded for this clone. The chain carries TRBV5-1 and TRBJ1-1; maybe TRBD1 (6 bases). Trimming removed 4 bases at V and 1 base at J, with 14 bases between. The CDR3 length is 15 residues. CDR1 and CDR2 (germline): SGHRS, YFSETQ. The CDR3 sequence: CASSPQGQPNTEAFF. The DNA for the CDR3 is TGCGCCAGCAGCCCCCAAGGACAGCCGAACACTGAAGCTTTCTTT.

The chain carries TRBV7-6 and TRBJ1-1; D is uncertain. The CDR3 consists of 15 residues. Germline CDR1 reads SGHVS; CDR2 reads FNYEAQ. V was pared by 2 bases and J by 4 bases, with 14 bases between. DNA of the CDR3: TGTGCCAGCAGCTTACGGGGATATGGGCCCACTGAAGCTTTCTTT. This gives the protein CASSLRGYGPTEAFF.

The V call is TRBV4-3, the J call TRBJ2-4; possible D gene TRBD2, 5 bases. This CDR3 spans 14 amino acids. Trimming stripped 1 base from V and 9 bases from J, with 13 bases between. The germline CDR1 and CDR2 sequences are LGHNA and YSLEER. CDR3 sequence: CASSQAGGSSIQYF. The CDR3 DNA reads TGCGCCAGCAGCCAAGCGGGCGGGTCTAGCATTCAGTACTTC.

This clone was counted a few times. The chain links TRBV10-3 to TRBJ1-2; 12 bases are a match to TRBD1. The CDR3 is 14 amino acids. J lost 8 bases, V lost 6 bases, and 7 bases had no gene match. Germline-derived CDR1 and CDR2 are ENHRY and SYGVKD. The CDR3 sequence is CAIRTGTGGKGYTF. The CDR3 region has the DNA TGTGCCATCAGGACCGGGACAGGGGGCAAAGGCTACACCTTC.

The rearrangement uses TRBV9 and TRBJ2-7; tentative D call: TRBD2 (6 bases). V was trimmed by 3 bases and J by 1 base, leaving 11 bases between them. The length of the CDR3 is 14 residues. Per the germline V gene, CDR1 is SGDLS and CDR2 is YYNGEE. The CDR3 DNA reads TGTGCCAGCAGCGGGGGGGACTCATCCTACGAGCAGTACTTC. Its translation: CASSGGDSSYEQYF. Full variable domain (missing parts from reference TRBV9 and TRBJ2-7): DSGVTQTPKHLITATGQRVTLRCSPRSGDLSVYWYQQSLDQGLQFLIQYYNGEERAKGNILERFSAQQFPDLHSELNLSSLELGDSALYFCASSGGDSSYEQYFGPGTRLTVT.

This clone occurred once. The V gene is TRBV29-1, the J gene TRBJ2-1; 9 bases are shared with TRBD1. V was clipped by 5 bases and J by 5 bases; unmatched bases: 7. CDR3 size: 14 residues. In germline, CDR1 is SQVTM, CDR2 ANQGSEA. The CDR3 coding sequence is TGCAGCGTTAAAGGGGACAGGGAAAACAATGAGCAGTTCTTC. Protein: CSVKGDRENNEQFF.

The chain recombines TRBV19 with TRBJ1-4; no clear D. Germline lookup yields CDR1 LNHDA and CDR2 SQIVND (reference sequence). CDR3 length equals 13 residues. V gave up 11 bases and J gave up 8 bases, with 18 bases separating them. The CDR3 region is CASGEGKREKLFF. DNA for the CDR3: TGTGCCTCTGGGGAGGGAAAGAGGGAAAAACTGTTTTTT.

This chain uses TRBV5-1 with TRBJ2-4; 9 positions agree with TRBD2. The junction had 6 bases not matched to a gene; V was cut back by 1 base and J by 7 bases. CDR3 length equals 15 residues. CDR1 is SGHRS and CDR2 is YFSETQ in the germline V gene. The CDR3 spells CASSLTAGGPNIQYF. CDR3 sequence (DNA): TGCGCCAGCAGCTTGACGGCGGGAGGGCCGAACATTCAGTACTTC.